This is a list of T cell receptor beta chains from one sample in a study of T cell responses to AZD1222 COVID-19 vaccine. Using immunoSEQ multiplex PCR, the repertoire was profiled, and TCRdb retains in-frame clones only, with some absent. The table has 120,000 to 150,000 clones, around nine tenths seen once. This material consisted of peripheral blood, taken on day 0 of AZD1222 vaccination. These receptors came from an adult in good health. Each CDR3 is given with its conserved first and last residue. A D gene is named only where the DNA matches it firmly. The size field is filled for only some rows; it gives once, few, many or a size class.

j_call v_call clone_size d_call cdr3_aa cdr3_nt
TRBJ2-3 TRBV27 NA TRBD2 CASSLPTGGDTQYF TGTGCCAGCAGTTTACCGACGGGAGGAGATACGCAGTATTTT
TRBJ2-5 TRBV7-9 NA NA CASSLGPGTQYF TGTGCCAGCAGCTTGGGACCGGGGACCCAGTACTTC
TRBJ2-1 TRBV15 NA TRBD2 CATRGQREGLKEQFF TGTGCCACCAGGGGTCAGCGGGAGGGCCTAAAGGAGCAGTTCTTC
TRBJ1-1 TRBV5-1 NA NA CASSSAGRSTAFF TGCGCCAGCAGCTCTGCCGGCCGGTCAACAGCTTTCTTT
TRBJ1-6 TRBV12-5 NA NA CASGNMSSYNSPLHF TGTGCTAGTGGTAATATGAGCTCCTATAATTCACCCCTCCACTTT
TRBJ2-1 TRBV12-3/TRBV12-4 NA NA CASSLTTKWEQFF TGTGCCAGCAGTTTGACGACTAAATGGGAGCAGTTCTTC
TRBJ1-1 TRBV18 NA NA CASSPRRGAEAFF TGTGCCAGCTCACCACGGCGGGGGGCTGAAGCTTTCTTT
TRBJ1-2 TRBV30 NA NA CAWNSGAYGYTF TGTGCCTGGAACTCAGGGGCCTATGGCTACACCTTC
TRBJ1-1 TRBV6-4 NA NA CASSAGFDTEAFF TGTGCCAGCAGCGCGGGATTTGACACTGAAGCTTTCTTT
TRBJ2-1 TRBV14 NA NA CASSHAAGGRNEQFF TGTGCCAGCAGCCATGCGGCTGGGGGGAGGAATGAGCAGTTCTTC
TRBJ2-1 TRBV27 NA TRBD2 CASSLTSGAHNEQFF TGTGCCAGCAGCCTTACTAGCGGGGCTCACAATGAGCAGTTCTTC
TRBJ1-6 TRBV9 NA NA CASSAGYSYNSPLHF TGTGCCAGCAGCGCCGGGTACTCCTATAATTCACCCCTCCACTTT
TRBJ2-1 TRBV4-1 NA NA CASSQDTTDLSYNEQFF TGCGCCAGCAGCCAAGATACTACAGACCTCTCCTACAATGAGCAGTTCTTC
TRBJ2-3 TRBV24-1 NA NA CATSGQITDTQYF TGTGCCACCAGTGGACAGATCACAGATACGCAGTATTTT
TRBJ1-3 TRBV9 NA NA CASSVGEGDTIYF TGTGCCAGCAGCGTAGGGGAGGGCGACACCATATATTTT
TRBJ1-2 TRBV4-1 NA NA CASSQDRGSRGYGYTF TGCGCCAGCAGCCAAGATCGCGGCAGTAGAGGGTATGGCTACACCTTC
TRBJ1-4 TRBV6-5 once NA CASGKINEKLFF TGTGCCAGTGGGAAAATTAATGAAAAACTGTTTTTT
TRBJ1-2 TRBV19 NA TRBD1 CASSIDTGTAYNYGYTF TGTGCCAGTAGTATAGATACCGGGACAGCGTATAACTATGGCTACACCTTC
TRBJ1-1 TRBV11-3 NA NA CASRSKGGGPGTEAFF TGTGCCAGCAGAAGTAAGGGTGGGGGCCCGGGGACTGAAGCTTTCTTT
TRBJ2-1 TRBV11-2 NA NA CASSLYRLGFNEQFF TGTGCCAGCAGCTTATACCGGCTCGGGTTCAATGAGCAGTTCTTC
TRBJ1-1 TRBV19 NA NA CASRGEVAFF TGTGCCAGTAGAGGGGAGGTGGCTTTCTTT
TRBJ2-1 TRBV10-3 NA NA CAIRPDQNNEQFF TGTGCCATCAGACCAGACCAGAACAATGAGCAGTTCTTC
TRBJ2-2 TRBV7-2 NA TRBD2 CASSLRLAGATGELFF TGTGCCAGCAGCTTACGACTAGCGGGGGCCACCGGGGAGCTGTTTTTT